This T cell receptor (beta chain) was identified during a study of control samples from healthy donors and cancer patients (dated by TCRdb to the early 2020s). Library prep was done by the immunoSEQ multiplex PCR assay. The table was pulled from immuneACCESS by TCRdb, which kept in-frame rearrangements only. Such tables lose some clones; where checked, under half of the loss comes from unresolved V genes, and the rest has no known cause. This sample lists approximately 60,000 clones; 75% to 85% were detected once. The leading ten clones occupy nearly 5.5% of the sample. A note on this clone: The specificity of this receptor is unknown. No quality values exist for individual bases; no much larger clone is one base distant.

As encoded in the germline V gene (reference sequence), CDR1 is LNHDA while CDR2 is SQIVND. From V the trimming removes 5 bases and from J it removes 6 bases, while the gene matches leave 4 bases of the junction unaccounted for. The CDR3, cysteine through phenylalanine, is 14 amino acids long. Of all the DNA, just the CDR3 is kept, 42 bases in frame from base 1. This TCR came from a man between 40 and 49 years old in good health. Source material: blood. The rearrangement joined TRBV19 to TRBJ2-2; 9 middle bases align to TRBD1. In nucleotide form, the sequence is TGTGCCAGTAGTCCGAGACAGGGGGCCGGGGAGCTGTTTTTT. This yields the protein CASSPRQGAGELFF.